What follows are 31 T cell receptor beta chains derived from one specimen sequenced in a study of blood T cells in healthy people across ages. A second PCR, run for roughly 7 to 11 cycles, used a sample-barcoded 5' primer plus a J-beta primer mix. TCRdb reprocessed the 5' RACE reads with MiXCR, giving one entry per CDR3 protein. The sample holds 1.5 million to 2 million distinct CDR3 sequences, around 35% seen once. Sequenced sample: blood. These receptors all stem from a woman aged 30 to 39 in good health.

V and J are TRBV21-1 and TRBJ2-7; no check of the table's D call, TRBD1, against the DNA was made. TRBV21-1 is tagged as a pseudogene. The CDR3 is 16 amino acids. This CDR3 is CASSKEGGQEPLEQYF. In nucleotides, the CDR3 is TGTGCCAGCAGCAAAGAGGGGGGACAGGAACCCCTGGAGCAGTACTTC.

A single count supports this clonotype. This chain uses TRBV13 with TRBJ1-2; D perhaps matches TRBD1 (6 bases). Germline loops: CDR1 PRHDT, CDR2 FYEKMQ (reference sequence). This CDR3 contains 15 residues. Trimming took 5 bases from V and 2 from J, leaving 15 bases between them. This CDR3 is CASSPGRGANYGYTF. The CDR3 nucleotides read TGTGCCAGCAGCCCGGGACGGGGGGCAAACTATGGCTACACCTTC.

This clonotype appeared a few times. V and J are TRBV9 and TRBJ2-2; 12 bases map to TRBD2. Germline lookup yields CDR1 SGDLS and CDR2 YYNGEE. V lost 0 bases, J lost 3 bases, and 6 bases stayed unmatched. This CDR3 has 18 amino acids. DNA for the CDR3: TGTGCCAGCAGCGTAGGACTAGCGGGAGACGGGGACACCGGGGAGCTGTTTTTT. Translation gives CASSVGLAGDGDTGELFF.

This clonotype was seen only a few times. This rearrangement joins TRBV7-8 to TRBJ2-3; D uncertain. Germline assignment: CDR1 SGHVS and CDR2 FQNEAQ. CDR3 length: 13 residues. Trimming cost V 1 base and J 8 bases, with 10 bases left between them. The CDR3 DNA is TGTGCCAGCAGCTTAGTCTCGGTGGGTACGCAGTATTTT. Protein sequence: CASSLVSVGTQYF.

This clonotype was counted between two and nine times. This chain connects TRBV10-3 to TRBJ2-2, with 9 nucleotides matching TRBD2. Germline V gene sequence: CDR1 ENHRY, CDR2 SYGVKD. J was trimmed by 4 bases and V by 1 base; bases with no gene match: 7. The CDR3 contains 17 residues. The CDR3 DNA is TGTGCCATCAGTGAGTGGCTAGCGGGGAGAAGCACCGGGGAGCTGTTTTTT. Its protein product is CAISEWLAGRSTGELFF.

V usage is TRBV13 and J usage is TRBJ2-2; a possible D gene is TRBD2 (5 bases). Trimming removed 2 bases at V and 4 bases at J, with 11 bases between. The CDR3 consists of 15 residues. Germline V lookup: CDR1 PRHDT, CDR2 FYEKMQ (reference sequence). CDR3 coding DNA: TGTGCCAGCAGCTTATGGGAACGGGGCACCGGGGAGCTGTTTTTT. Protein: CASSLWERGTGELFF.

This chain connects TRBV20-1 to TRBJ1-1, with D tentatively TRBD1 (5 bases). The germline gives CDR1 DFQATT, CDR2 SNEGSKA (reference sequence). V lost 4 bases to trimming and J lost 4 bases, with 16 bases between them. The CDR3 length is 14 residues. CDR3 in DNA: TGCAGTGCTAAGATAAGGGGTTGGGGCACTGAAGCTTTCTTT. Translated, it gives CSAKIRGWGTEAFF.

DNA of the CDR3: TGCGCCAGCAGCCAAGCCAGGGGGCTGGCCTATGGCTACACCTTC. Protein sequence: CASSQARGLAYGYTF. This chain joins TRBV4-1 and TRBJ1-2, with 8 bases matching TRBD1. This CDR3 is 15 amino acids long. With V trimmed by 1 base and J by 4 bases, 5 bases remained unmatched. Germline lookup yields CDR1 MGHRA and CDR2 YSYEKL.

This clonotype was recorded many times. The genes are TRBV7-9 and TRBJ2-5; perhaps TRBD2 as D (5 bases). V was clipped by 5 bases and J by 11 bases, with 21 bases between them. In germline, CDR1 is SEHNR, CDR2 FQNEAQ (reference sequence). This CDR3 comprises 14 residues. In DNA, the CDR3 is TGTGCCAGCAGCCCTAGTAACCAACTACGAGGGCAGTACTTC. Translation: CASSPSNQLRGQYF.

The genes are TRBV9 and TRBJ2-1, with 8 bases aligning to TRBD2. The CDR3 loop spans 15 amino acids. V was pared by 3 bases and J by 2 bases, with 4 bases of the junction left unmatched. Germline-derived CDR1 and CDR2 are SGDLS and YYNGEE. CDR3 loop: CASSAGGAAYNEQFF. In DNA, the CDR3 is TGTGCCAGCAGCGCGGGGGGGGCAGCCTACAATGAGCAGTTCTTC. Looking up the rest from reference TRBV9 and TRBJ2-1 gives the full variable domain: DSGVTQTPKHLITATGQRVTLRCSPRSGDLSVYWYQQSLDQGLQFLIQYYNGEERAKGNILERFSAQQFPDLHSELNLSSLELGDSALYFCASSAGGAAYNEQFFGPGTRLTVL.

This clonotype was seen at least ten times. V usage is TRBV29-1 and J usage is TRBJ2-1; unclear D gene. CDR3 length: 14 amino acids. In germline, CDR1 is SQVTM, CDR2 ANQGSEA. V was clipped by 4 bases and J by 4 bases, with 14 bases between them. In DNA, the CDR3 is TGCAGCGTTGTACGAAGGATAACATACAATGAGCAGTTCTTC. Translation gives CSVVRRITYNEQFF.

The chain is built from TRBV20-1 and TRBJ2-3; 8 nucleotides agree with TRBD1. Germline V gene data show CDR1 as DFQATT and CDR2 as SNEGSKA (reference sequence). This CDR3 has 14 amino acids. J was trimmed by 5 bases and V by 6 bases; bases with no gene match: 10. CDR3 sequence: CSARTGQGEDTQYF. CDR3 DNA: TGCAGTGCCAGAACCGGACAGGGAGAAGATACGCAGTATTTT.

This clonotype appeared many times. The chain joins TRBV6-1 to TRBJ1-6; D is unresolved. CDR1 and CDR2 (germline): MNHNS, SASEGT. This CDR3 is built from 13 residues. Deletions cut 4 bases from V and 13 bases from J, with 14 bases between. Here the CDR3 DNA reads TGTGCCAGCAGTGTTCAAGTGCGGTCTCCCCTCCACTTT. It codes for CASSVQVRSPLHF.

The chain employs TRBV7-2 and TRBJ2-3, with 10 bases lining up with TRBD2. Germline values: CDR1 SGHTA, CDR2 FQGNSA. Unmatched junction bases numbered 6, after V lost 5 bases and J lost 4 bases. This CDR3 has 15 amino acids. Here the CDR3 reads CASSPWTSGADTQYF. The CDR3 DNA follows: TGTGCCAGCAGCCCTTGGACTAGCGGCGCAGATACGCAGTATTTT.

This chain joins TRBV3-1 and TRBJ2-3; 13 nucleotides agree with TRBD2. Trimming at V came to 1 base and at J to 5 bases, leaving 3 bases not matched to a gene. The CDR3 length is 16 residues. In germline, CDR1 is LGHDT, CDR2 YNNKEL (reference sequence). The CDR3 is CASSQGTSGGVDTQYF. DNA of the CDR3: TGTGCCAGCAGCCAAGGGACTAGCGGGGGCGTAGATACGCAGTATTTT.

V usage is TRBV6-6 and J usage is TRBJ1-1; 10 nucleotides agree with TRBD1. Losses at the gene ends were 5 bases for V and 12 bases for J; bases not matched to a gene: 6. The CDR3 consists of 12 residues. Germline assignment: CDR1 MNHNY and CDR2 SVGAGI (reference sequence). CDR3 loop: CASSKDRGQTFF. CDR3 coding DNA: TGTGCCAGCAGTAAAGACAGGGGGCAAACTTTCTTT.

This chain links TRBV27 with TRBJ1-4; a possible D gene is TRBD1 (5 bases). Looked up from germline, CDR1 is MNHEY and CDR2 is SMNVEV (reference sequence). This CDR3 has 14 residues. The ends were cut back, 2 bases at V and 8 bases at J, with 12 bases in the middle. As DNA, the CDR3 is TGTGCCAGCAGTTTAACCGGGACCGCAGAAAAACTGTTTTTT. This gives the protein CASSLTGTAEKLFF. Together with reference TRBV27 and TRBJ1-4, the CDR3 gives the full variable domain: EAQVTQNPRYLITVTGKKLTVTCSQNMNHEYMSWYRQDPGLGLRQIYYSMNVEVTDKGDVPEGYKVSRKEKRNFPLILESPSPNQTSLYFCASSLTGTAEKLFFGSGTQLSVL.

The CDR3 region has the DNA TGCAGCGTTGAAGAGACAGGGCACATCACAGATACGCAGTATTTT. This gives the protein CSVEETGHITDTQYF. The rearrangement links TRBV29-1 to TRBJ2-3, with 7 bases that match TRBD1. V dropped 0 bases and J dropped 2; count of bases not matched to a gene: 5. Germline CDR1 is SQVTM and CDR2 is ANQGSEA. This CDR3 contains 15 residues.

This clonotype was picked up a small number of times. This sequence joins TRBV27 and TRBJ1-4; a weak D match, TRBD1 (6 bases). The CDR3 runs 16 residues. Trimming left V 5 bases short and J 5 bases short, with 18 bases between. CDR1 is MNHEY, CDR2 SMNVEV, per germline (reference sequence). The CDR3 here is CASSGGAFSPNEKLFF. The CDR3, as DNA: TGTGCCAGCAGTGGGGGGGCCTTCAGCCCCAATGAAAAACTGTTTTTT.

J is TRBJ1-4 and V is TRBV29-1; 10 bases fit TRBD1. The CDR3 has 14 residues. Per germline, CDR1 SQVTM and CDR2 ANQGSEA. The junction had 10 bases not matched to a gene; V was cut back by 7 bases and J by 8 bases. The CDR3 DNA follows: TGCAGCGCCGTTTTCGGGACAGGGGTAGAAAAACTGTTTTTT. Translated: CSAVFGTGVEKLFF.

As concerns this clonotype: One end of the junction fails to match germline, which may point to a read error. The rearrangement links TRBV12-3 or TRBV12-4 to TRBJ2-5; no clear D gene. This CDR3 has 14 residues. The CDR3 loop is CASNLDSLQETQYF. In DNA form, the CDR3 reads TGTGCCAGCAATTTAGATTCCCTCCAAGAGACCCAGTACTTC.

CDR3 sequence reads: CSARPDSPLHF. In DNA, the CDR3 is TGCAGTGCTAGACCGGATTCACCCCTCCACTTT. The V call is TRBV20-1, the J call TRBJ1-6; D remains ambiguous. The CDR3 length is 11 residues. Per germline, CDR1 DFQATT and CDR2 SNEGSKA (reference sequence). Trimming removed 2 bases at V and 8 bases at J, with 4 bases between.

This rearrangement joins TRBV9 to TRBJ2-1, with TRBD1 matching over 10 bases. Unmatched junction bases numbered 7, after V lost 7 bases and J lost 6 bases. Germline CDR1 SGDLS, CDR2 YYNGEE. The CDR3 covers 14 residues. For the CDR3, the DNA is TGTGCCAGCGCGGGACAGGGGTTCGGCAATGAGCAGTTCTTC. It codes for CASAGQGFGNEQFF.

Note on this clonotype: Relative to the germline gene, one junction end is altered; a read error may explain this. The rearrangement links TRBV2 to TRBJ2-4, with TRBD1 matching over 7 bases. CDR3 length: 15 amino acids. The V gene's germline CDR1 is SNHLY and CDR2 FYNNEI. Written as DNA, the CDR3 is TGTGCCTGCAGTACAGGGGAAAGAGCCAAAAACATTCAGTACTTC. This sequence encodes CACSTGERAKNIQYF.

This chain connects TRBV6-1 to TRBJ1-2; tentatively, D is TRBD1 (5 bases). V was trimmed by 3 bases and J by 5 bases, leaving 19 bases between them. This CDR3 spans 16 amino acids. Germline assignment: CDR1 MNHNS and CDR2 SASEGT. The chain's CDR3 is CASSDQRNPQGYGYTF. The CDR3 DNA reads TGTGCCAGCAGTGACCAAAGAAACCCTCAGGGTTATGGCTACACCTTC.

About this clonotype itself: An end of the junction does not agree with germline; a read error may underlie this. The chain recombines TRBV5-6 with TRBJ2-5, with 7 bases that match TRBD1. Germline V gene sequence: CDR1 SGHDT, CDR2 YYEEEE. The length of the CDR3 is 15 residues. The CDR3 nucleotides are TGTGCCAGCAGCCTAAGGGACAGTATGCAAGAGGCCCAGTACTTC. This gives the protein CASSLRDSMQEAQYF.

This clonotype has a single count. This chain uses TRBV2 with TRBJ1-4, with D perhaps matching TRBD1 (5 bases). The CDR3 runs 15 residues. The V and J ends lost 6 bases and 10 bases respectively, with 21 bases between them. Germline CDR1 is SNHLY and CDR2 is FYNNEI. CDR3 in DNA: TGTGCCAGCAGCGCAGTCTTAAGGGGAACGGGAAAACTGTTTTTT. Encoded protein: CASSAVLRGTGKLFF.

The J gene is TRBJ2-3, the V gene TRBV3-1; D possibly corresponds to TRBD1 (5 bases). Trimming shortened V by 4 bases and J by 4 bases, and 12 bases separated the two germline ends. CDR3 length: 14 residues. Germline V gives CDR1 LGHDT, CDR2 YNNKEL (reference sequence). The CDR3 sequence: CASSPSLGADTQYF. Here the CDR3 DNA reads TGTGCCAGCAGCCCGAGCCTAGGGGCAGATACGCAGTATTTT.

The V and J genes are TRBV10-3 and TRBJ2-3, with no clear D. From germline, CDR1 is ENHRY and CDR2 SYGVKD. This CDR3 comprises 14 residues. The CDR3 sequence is CATFTGEETDTQYF. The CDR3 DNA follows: TGTGCAACCTTTACGGGCGAGGAGACAGATACGCAGTATTTT.

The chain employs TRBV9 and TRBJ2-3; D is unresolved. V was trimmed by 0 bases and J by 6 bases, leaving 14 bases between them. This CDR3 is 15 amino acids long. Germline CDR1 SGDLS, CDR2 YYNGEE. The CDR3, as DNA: TGTGCCAGCAGCGTAGAGGACGGGTTCACGGATACGCAGTATTTT. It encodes CASSVEDGFTDTQYF.

In nucleotides, the CDR3 is TGTGCCAGCAGCCCAGGCGAAAGGGAGACCCAGTACTTC. This translates into CASSPGERETQYF. The gene calls are TRBV7-9 and TRBJ2-5, with D unresolved. V lost 5 bases and J lost 5, with 12 bases in between. This CDR3 has 13 amino acids. Germline CDR1 and CDR2: SEHNR and FQNEAQ (reference sequence).